Presented here are 25 T cell receptor beta chains from one specimen sequenced in a study of T cell repertoires in cytomegalovirus infection. Each CDR3 protein is one row after TCRdb ran MiXCR on the reads. The sample carries about 80,000 distinct CDR3 sequences, around 3.4% recorded once. Sequencing used PBMCs. The source of these receptors is a human donor in good health (CMV status not recorded). Some clones in this sample may be carry-over from other donors' samples.

The sample holds many counts of this clonotype. V is TRBV28 and J is TRBJ2-2; weak D call: TRBD1 (5 bases). V was cut by 5 bases and J by 4 bases, with 17 bases left in between. Germline V lookup: CDR1 MDHEN, CDR2 SYDVKM. CDR3 size: 16 residues. The CDR3, as DNA: TGTGCCAGCAGTCCCAGTCAGGGCCCACCCACCGGGGAGCTGTTTTTT. It yields the protein CASSPSQGPPTGELFF.

This clonotype was found many times. The chain uses TRBV7-6 and TRBJ2-7; 11 nucleotides agree with TRBD2. Per the germline V gene, CDR1 is SGHVS and CDR2 is FNYEAQ. CDR3 size: 15 residues. The junction had 9 bases not matched to a gene; V was cut back by 5 bases and J by 6 bases. This chain's CDR3 is CASSLLAGGLVEQYF. CDR3 DNA: TGTGCCAGCAGCCTGCTAGCGGGGGGTCTGGTCGAGCAGTACTTC.

This clonotype was detected many times. Its ends do not fully match the called genes, so a read error is possible. The chain combines TRBV4-2 with TRBJ2-3; no definite D call. Germline V CDR1 and CDR2: LGHNA, YNFKEQ. The CDR3 has 16 residues. This CDR3 is CASSQGLRASTDTQYF. The CDR3 DNA follows: TGCGCCAGCAGCCAAGGTCTGCGTGCTAGCACAGATACGCAGTATTTT.

This clonotype showed up many times. The chain uses TRBV7-2 and TRBJ2-3; no definite D call. CDR1 and CDR2 from the germline V gene are SGHTA and FQGNSA. The CDR3 sequence is 12 residues long. The V gene lost 5 bases and the J gene lost 3 bases, with 6 bases spanning the gap. In nucleotides, the CDR3 is TGTGCCAGCAGCCCCTATACAGATACGCAGTATTTT. Its protein is CASSPYTDTQYF.

This clonotype was seen ten or more times. The chain joins TRBV20-1 to TRBJ2-7, with 7 bases aligning to TRBD2. V lost 0 bases to trimming and J lost 1 base; unmatched junction nucleotides: 6. This CDR3 has 15 amino acids. The germline V gene encodes CDR1 DFQATT and CDR2 SNEGSKA (reference sequence). The CDR3 coding sequence is TGCAGTGCTAGAGATGAGGCTAGCGGTTCCTACGAGCAGTACTTC. Encoded protein: CSARDEASGSYEQYF.

In this sample, this clonotype turned up many times. The rearrangement joins TRBV6-1 to TRBJ1-6; 8 nucleotides line up with TRBD1. CDR3 length: 19 residues. V lost 4 bases, J lost 2 bases, and 13 bases stayed unmatched. The germline gives CDR1 MNHNS, CDR2 SASEGT. Here the CDR3 reads CASSGDKRTGMTYNSPLHF. In DNA, the CDR3 is TGTGCCAGCAGTGGAGATAAGAGGACAGGGATGACCTATAATTCACCCCTCCACTTT.

The table lists this clonotype with many counts. V and J are TRBV7-6 and TRBJ1-6; D not certain. The V and J ends lost 1 base and 7 bases respectively, with 11 bases between them. Germline V gene sequence: CDR1 SGHVS, CDR2 FNYEAQ. CDR3 length: 15 residues. This chain's CDR3 is CASSLEEGPNSPLHF. The CDR3 coding sequence is TGTGCCAGCAGCTTAGAGGAAGGACCGAATTCACCCCTCCACTTT.

The V and J genes are TRBV12-3 or TRBV12-4 and TRBJ1-1; tentative D call: TRBD1 (5 bases). The CDR3 has 14 residues. V gave up 2 bases and J gave up 4 bases, with 11 bases separating them. As DNA, the CDR3 is TGTGCCAGCAGTTTAACGGTTAGGGGCACTGAAGCTTTCTTT. This translates into CASSLTVRGTEAFF.

This clonotype was observed at least ten times. The gene calls are TRBV2 and TRBJ2-7; no firm D call. Germline V CDR1 and CDR2: SNHLY, FYNNEI. The germline V and J ends were trimmed by 2 bases and 10 bases, with 9 bases remaining between them. The CDR3 is 11 amino acids. CDR3 sequence: CASSEREFQYF. The CDR3, as DNA: TGTGCCAGCAGTGAACGAGAATTTCAGTACTTC.

Ten or more counts support this clonotype. CDR3 nucleotide sequence: TGCAGTGCTTTGAATGGACGGAGCCCTGGAAACACCATATATTTT. Protein sequence: CSALNGRSPGNTIYF. This chain uses TRBV20-1 with TRBJ1-3; D is unclear. Germline V gives CDR1 DFQATT, CDR2 SNEGSKA (reference sequence). The V gene lost 5 bases and the J gene lost 2 bases, with 16 bases spanning the gap. The CDR3 totals 15 residues.

For this clonotype: One junction end does not reproduce the germline sequence, and a read error may be involved. V gene TRBV27 combines with J gene TRBJ1-2; TRBD1 matches at 12 bases. CDR1 MNHEY and CDR2 SMNVEV come from the germline V gene (reference sequence). CDR3 length: 17 residues. CDR3: CPSSQRARDRGHGGYTF. The CDR3 region has the DNA TGTCCCAGCAGCCAGAGGGCTAGGGACAGGGGGCATGGTGGGTACACCTTC.

This clonotype has a count of ten or more. V usage is TRBV7-9 and J usage is TRBJ2-5; 9 bases fit TRBD1. V lost 4 bases to trimming and J lost 6 bases; unmatched junction nucleotides: 9. The CDR3 contains 15 residues. Germline V gives CDR1 SEHNR, CDR2 FQNEAQ (reference sequence). The DNA of the CDR3 is TGTGCCAGCAGCTCAGCGACAGGGGGTTTGAAGACCCAGTACTTC. Amino acid sequence: CASSSATGGLKTQYF.

This clonotype has at least ten counts. This sequence joins TRBV6-2 or TRBV6-3 and TRBJ1-1, with D hard to call. Germline loops: CDR1 MNHEY, CDR2 SVGEGT. V was cut by 0 bases and J by 0 bases, with 14 bases left in between. The CDR3 is 17 residues long. Here the CDR3 DNA reads TGTGCCAGCAGTTACTCCGAACGTGGAATTATGAACACTGAAGCTTTCTTT. Translation gives CASSYSERGIMNTEAFF.

This clonotype has at least ten counts. The chain carries TRBV24-1 and TRBJ2-1, with D maybe TRBD1 (5 bases). The germline V gene has CDR1 KGHDR and CDR2 SFDVKD. V was shortened by 2 bases and J by 4 bases, with 14 bases between the two germline ends. The CDR3 runs 16 residues. CDR3 amino acids: CATSDSQVARYNEQFF. CDR3 bases: TGTGCCACCAGTGATTCACAGGTAGCTAGGTACAATGAGCAGTTCTTC.

This clonotype was counted many times. At one of its ends the junction is not consistent with the germline gene, which may arise from a read error. The V and J genes are TRBV7-7 and TRBJ2-5, with D possibly TRBD2 on 6 matching bases. CDR3 size: 14 residues. CDR1 is SSHAT and CDR2 is FNYEAQ in the germline V gene (reference sequence). The CDR3 DNA reads as TGTGCTAGCAGCTTATCACTAGCCCAAGAGACCCAGTACTTC. The encoded protein is CASSLSLAQETQYF.

This clonotype was counted many times. The CDR3 nucleotides read TGTGCCAGCAGCCAGCACAAGACCAATTCACCCCTCCACTTT. Protein sequence: CASSQHKTNSPLHF. This chain uses TRBV14 with TRBJ1-6; D is unclear. Germline V CDR1 and CDR2: SGHDN, FVKESK. V shed 3 bases and J shed 7 bases, with 10 bases lying between them. The CDR3 consists of 14 residues.

The table lists this clonotype with many counts. V is TRBV6-2 or TRBV6-3 and J is TRBJ2-1; D unclear. V was clipped by 8 bases and J by 3 bases, with 5 bases between them. Germline loops: CDR1 MNHEY, CDR2 SVGEGT. The CDR3 is 11 residues long. CDR3 protein: CASLFYNEQFF. The CDR3 region has the DNA TGTGCCAGCCTATTCTACAATGAGCAGTTCTTC.

Notes on this clonotype: This may come from a read error, since a much larger clone is one base off. Written as DNA, the CDR3 is TGCGCCAGCAGCCGAACAGAATACAATGAGCAGGTCTTC. This codes for CASSRTEYNEQVF. The chain couples TRBV5-1 to TRBJ2-1; no firm D call. The CDR3 is made up of 13 amino acids. In germline, CDR1 is SGHRS, CDR2 YFSETQ. The full variable domain, rest sourced from reference TRBV5-1 and TRBJ2-1, is KAGVTQTPRYLIKTRGQQVTLSCSPISGHRSVSWYQQTPGQGLQFLFEYFSETQRNKGNFPGRFSGRQFSNSRSEMNVSTLELGDSALYLCASSRTEYNEQVFGPGTRLTVL.

This clonotype has a count of ten or more. The chain links TRBV7-2 to TRBJ2-7, with no clear D. Between the trimmed V and J ends, which lost 5 bases and 1 base, there was a span of 12 bases. This CDR3 region has 14 residues. Germline V gene data show CDR1 as SGHTA and CDR2 as FQGNSA. This chain's CDR3 is CASSIGVRSYEQYF. DNA of the CDR3: TGTGCCAGCAGCATCGGCGTTAGGTCCTACGAGCAGTACTTC.

The table lists this clonotype with many counts. V gene TRBV12-3 or TRBV12-4 combines with J gene TRBJ1-4; D is unresolved. CDR3 length: 11 residues. V lost 3 bases, J lost 8 bases, and 4 bases lay in between. The DNA for the CDR3 is TGTGCCAGCAGTTTTGGGGAAAAACTGTTTTTT. Protein: CASSFGEKLFF.

This clonotype was seen ten or more times. The chain couples TRBV29-1 to TRBJ1-2, with a weak D call TRBD1 (5 bases). The CDR3 covers 11 residues. Per the germline V gene, CDR1 is SQVTM and CDR2 is ANQGSEA. V lost 5 bases and J lost 8, with 12 bases in between. DNA for the CDR3: TGCAGCGTTCAAAGAGGGGACGGCTACACCTTC. Translated: CSVQRGDGYTF. Together with reference TRBV29-1 and TRBJ1-2, the CDR3 gives the full variable domain: SAVISQKPSRDICQRGTSLTIQCQVDSQVTMMFWYRQQPGQSLTLIATANQGSEATYESGFVIDKFPISRPNLTFSTLTVSNMSPEDSSIYLCSVQRGDGYTFGSGTRLTVV.

The sample holds many counts of this clonotype. The chain is built from TRBV20-1 and TRBJ1-4; D is perhaps TRBD1 (6 bases). Per germline, CDR1 DFQATT and CDR2 SNEGSKA (reference sequence). This CDR3 contains 14 residues. Deletions cut 5 bases from V and 8 bases from J, with 18 bases between. The CDR3 nucleotides are TGCAGTGCTGTACGGGACAACCGACACGAAAAACTGTTTTTT. Its translation: CSAVRDNRHEKLFF.

This clonotype was counted at least ten times. CDR3 protein: CASSPQGSSTDTQYF. The CDR3 bases are TGTGCCAGCAGCCCCCAAGGGTCCTCCACAGATACGCAGTATTTT. V is TRBV7-2 and J is TRBJ2-3; no clear D gene. Germline V gene sequence: CDR1 SGHTA, CDR2 FQGNSA. The CDR3 is 15 residues long. V was cut by 5 bases and J by 2 bases, with 14 bases left in between.

The sample holds many counts of this clonotype. The V call is TRBV7-2, the J call TRBJ2-7; D not certain. The CDR3 has 14 residues. The germline V gene encodes CDR1 SGHTA and CDR2 FQGNSA. Trimming stripped 1 base from V and 5 bases from J, with 12 bases between. CDR3 protein: CASSLVARSNEQYF. The CDR3 region has the DNA TGTGCCAGCAGCTTAGTTGCCAGATCAAACGAGCAGTACTTC.

This clonotype showed up many times. V and J are TRBV7-2 and TRBJ2-1; TRBD2 aligns across 7 bases. The CDR3 is 15 residues long. The germline CDR1 and CDR2 sequences are SGHTA and FQGNSA. The junction had 12 bases not matched to a gene; V was cut back by 4 bases and J by 9 bases. The CDR3 region has the DNA TGTGCCAGCAGCTACAGGTGGCAGGGACTAAGTGAGCAGTTCTTC. Protein sequence: CASSYRWQGLSEQFF.